This T cell receptor beta chain was sequenced in a study of Graves' ophthalmopathy and Graves' hyperthyroidism. TCR beta CDR3 amplification used RNA transcripts. HTBI primers served in a first-round RT-PCR, which a second-round multiplex PCR followed. Using its own MiXCR run on the multiplex PCR reads, TCRdb lists one record per CDR3 protein. The sample has a few hundred thousand distinct CDR3 sequences, about a sixth seen once. CDR1 is LNHNV, CDR2 YYDKDF, per germline (reference sequence). The CDR3 is made up of 15 amino acids. V gave up 1 base and J gave up 6 bases; unmatched junction bases: 7. Sample: peripheral blood. This chain links TRBV15 with TRBJ2-5; 8 bases line up with TRBD2. The sequence was obtained from an adult woman with stable Graves' hyperthyroidism. CDR3 loop: CATSRVLAGSQTQYF. CDR3 DNA: TGTGCCACCAGCAGAGTGCTAGCGGGTTCCCAGACCCAGTACTTC.